The 9 T cell receptor beta chains below were found in one sample sequenced in a study of T cell responses to AZD1222 COVID-19 vaccine. Libraries were prepared by immunoSEQ multiplex PCR; TCRdb keeps only in-frame clonotypes and omits some of them. Altogether 110,000 to 150,000 clones are present, over 80% being singletons, with the ten largest covering more than 3%. Source: peripheral blood, taken 28 days after the second AZD1222 dose. The receptor source for this set is an adult who received the AZD1222 COVID-19 vaccine.

The chain uses TRBV6-5 and TRBJ1-1; maybe TRBD1 (6 bases). The CDR3 is made up of 16 amino acids. Germline V gene sequence: CDR1 MNHEY, CDR2 SVGAGI. The V end lost 2 bases, the J end lost 4 bases, and 17 bases lay between the germline ends. As DNA, the CDR3 is TGTGCCAGCAGTTACCCGACTCAGGGGTCGGGCACTGAAGCTTTCTTT. It yields the protein CASSYPTQGSGTEAFF.

This clone was detected only once. The gene calls are TRBV18 and TRBJ1-4; 8 nucleotides match TRBD1. Germline V lookup: CDR1 KGHSH, CDR2 LQKENI. CDR3 length: 16 residues. Losses at the gene ends were 3 bases for V and 8 bases for J; bases not matched to a gene: 11. The CDR3 nucleotides read TGTGCCAGCTCACCGATATCGACAGGGGTGGGAGAAAAACTGTTTTTT. Its translation: CASSPISTGVGEKLFF.

The chain employs TRBV20-1 and TRBJ1-5, with a weak D call TRBD1 (5 bases). There are 14 residues in the CDR3. CDR1 DFQATT and CDR2 SNEGSKA come from the germline V gene (reference sequence). V was cut by 5 bases and J by 0 bases, with 11 bases left in between. CDR3 in DNA: TGCAGTGCTCGTGCAGGGAATAGCAATCAGCCCCAGCATTTT. Translation: CSARAGNSNQPQHF.

This clone has more than one count but fewer than ten. The chain carries TRBV19 and TRBJ2-1; 10 bases are shared with TRBD1. Germline V gene lookup returns CDR1 LNHDA and CDR2 SQIVND (reference sequence). V shed 7 bases, J shed 8 bases, and the junction held 11 bases outside the gene matches. The CDR3 sequence is 15 residues long. The DNA for the CDR3 is TGTGCCAGTAATCCGAGACAGGGGGCAGGGGATGAGCAGTTCTTC. This translates into CASNPRQGAGDEQFF.

This chain connects TRBV2 to TRBJ2-1; weak D call: TRBD1 (6 bases). The CDR3 is 12 amino acids. Germline V gene data show CDR1 as SNHLY and CDR2 as FYNNEI. Trimming removed 5 bases at V and 10 bases at J, with 12 bases between. This CDR3 is CASSTPGTEQFF. The CDR3 DNA follows: TGTGCCAGCAGTACACCCGGGACAGAGCAGTTCTTC.

The chain combines TRBV19 with TRBJ1-4, with 7 bases fitting TRBD1. The germline gives CDR1 LNHDA, CDR2 SQIVND (reference sequence). The CDR3 extends over 17 amino acids. The V gene end was trimmed by 4 bases and the J gene end by 7 bases; junction bases not matched to a gene: 15. CDR3 sequence reads: CASSKPPPGAGGEKLFF. In DNA, the CDR3 is TGTGCCAGTAGTAAACCCCCCCCCGGGGCAGGGGGTGAAAAACTGTTTTTT. Full variable domain (outside the CDR3, taken from reference TRBV19 and TRBJ1-4): DGGITQSPKYLFRKEGQNVTLSCEQNLNHDAMYWYRQDPGQGLRLIYYSQIVNDFQKGDIAEGYSVSREKKESFPLTVTSAQKNPTAFYLCASSKPPPGAGGEKLFFGSGTQLSVL.

The chain joins TRBV6-5 to TRBJ1-1; D call uncertain. V was pared by 6 bases and J by 4 bases, with 15 bases between. Germline assignment: CDR1 MNHEY and CDR2 SVGAGI. This CDR3 comprises 14 residues. CDR3 sequence: CASSPGWVTTEAFF. The CDR3 DNA sequence: TGTGCCAGCAGCCCGGGCTGGGTGACCACTGAAGCTTTCTTT.

This chain joins TRBV7-3 and TRBJ2-7, with D tentatively TRBD1 (6 bases). Germline V lookup: CDR1 SGHTA, CDR2 FQGTGA. V was clipped by 1 base and J by 4 bases, with 11 bases between them. The CDR3 has 14 residues. CDR3 in amino acids: CASSLNPRGYEQYF. The CDR3 DNA is TGTGCCAGCAGCTTAAACCCCAGGGGATACGAGCAGTACTTC.

This chain connects TRBV9 to TRBJ2-1; the D gene is possibly TRBD2 (5 bases). V lost 3 bases and J 10 bases, leaving 14 bases between the germline ends. The CDR3 consists of 13 residues. The V gene's germline CDR1 is SGDLS and CDR2 YYNGEE. The chain's CDR3 is CASSAGWTEEQFF. The CDR3 bases are TGTGCCAGCAGCGCCGGATGGACTGAGGAGCAGTTCTTC.